There are many counts of the clone carrying this T cell receptor (beta chain). Antigen specificity is unknown. These data originate in a study of breast tumors, draining lymph nodes, adjacent tissues. In TCRdb, the multiplex PCR reads were re-called with MiXCR into one record per CDR3 protein. This sample carries about 180,000 distinct CDR3 sequences, approximately 30% of them seen once, and the ten largest clones take 3.5% to 4.5%. Breast cancer patients provided tissue from their axillary draining lymph nodes. General study points: Tumors had less TCR diversity than lymph nodes, more than nontumor tissue. Data only fit, rather than demonstrated, lymph node origin of most tumor T cells. The data were judged consistent with most tumor T cells coming from lymph node and expanding in tumor. Luminal-like breast cancer showed significantly greater tumor-nontumor repertoire similarity than basal-like breast cancer did.

Germline CDR1 is LNHNV and CDR2 is YYDKDF (reference sequence). There are 16 residues in the CDR3. V was trimmed by 0 bases and J by 1 base, leaving 10 bases between them. Sequenced: axillary lymph node tissue. The chain is built from TRBV15 and TRBJ2-4; D remains ambiguous. This TCR derives from a female donor with breast cancer. Some clones in this sample may be carry-over from other donors' samples. CDR3 residues: CATSRDGEVAKNIQYF. The CDR3, as DNA: TGTGCCACCAGCAGAGATGGCGAGGTTGCCAAAAACATTCAGTACTTC.